The present T cell receptor beta chain was sequenced within a study of T cell repertoires in cytomegalovirus infection. The overall study: Both CMV infection and a matching HLA type were indicated by public TCR beta signatures.

Germline assignment: CDR1 SGHTA and CDR2 FQGTGA. The CDR3 has 13 residues. About this clonotype: Its specificity is unknown. Compared with germline, one end of the junction differs, possibly owing to a read error.

TCRdb processed the reads anew with MiXCR; each CDR3 protein has one entry. The table includes about 450,000 distinct CDR3 sequences, approximately 31% detected once. Study findings and constraints: Carriers of CMV and the relevant HLA type were discriminated by public TCR beta frequency. Clonotype analysis showed dominance of the ex vivo response by HLA-C-restricted CMV-specific TCR beta clonotypes.

This sequence originates from a human donor in good health (CMV status not recorded). Some clones in this sample may be carry-over from other donors' samples. Sequenced: PBMCs. The V gene is TRBV7-3, the J gene TRBJ1-1; D unclear. The CDR3 nucleotides read TGTGCCAGCATCCCCAAGAGGAGGGCTGAATCTTTCTTT. Its translation: CASIPKRRAESFF.